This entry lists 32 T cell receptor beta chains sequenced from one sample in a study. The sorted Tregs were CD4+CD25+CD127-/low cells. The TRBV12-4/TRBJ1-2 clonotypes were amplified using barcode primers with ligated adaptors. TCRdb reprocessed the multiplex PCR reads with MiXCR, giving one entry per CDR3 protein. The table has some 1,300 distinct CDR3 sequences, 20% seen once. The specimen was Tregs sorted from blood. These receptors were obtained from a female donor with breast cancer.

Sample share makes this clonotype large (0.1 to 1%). CDR3 DNA sequence: TGTGCCAGCAGGACCGCGGTAGCTGGCTACACCTTC. Translation gives CASRTAVAGYTF. The V gene is TRBV12-3 or TRBV12-4, the J gene TRBJ1-2; D unclear. The CDR3 has 12 residues. V was cut by 6 bases and J by 7 bases, with 12 bases left in between.

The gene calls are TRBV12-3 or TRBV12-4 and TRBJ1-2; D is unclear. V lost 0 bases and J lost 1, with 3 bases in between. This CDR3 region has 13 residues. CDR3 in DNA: TGTGCCAGCAGTTTAGCCCGTAACTATGGCTACACCTTC. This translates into CASSLARNYGYTF.

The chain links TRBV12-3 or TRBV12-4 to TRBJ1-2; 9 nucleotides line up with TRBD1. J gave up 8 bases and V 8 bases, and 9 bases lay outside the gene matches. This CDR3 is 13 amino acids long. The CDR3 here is CASDGQGKRGYTF. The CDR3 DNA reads TGTGCCAGCGATGGACAGGGGAAGCGGGGCTACACCTTC.

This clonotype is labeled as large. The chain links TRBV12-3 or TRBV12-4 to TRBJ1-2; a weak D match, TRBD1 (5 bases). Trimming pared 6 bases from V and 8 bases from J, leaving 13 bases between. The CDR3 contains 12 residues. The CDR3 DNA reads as TGTGCCAGCAGCTTCCTGAGGGGCGGCTACACCTTC. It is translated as CASSFLRGGYTF.

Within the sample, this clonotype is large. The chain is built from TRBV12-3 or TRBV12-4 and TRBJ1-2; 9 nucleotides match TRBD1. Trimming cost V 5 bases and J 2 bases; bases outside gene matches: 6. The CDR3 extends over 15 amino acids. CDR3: CASSLDRGRNYGYTF. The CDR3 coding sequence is TGTGCCAGCAGTCTGGACAGGGGCCGAAACTATGGCTACACCTTC.

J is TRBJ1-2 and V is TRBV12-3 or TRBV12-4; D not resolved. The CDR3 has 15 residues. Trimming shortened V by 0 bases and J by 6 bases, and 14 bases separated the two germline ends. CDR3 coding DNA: TGTGCCAGCAGTTTAGCGCCGAGGGATCGCGATGGCTACACCTTC. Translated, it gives CASSLAPRDRDGYTF.

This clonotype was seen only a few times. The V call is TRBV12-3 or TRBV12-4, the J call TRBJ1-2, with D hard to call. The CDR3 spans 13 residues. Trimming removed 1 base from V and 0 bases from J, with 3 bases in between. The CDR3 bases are TGTGCCAGCAGTTTAGGGACTAACTATGGCTACACCTTC. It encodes CASSLGTNYGYTF.

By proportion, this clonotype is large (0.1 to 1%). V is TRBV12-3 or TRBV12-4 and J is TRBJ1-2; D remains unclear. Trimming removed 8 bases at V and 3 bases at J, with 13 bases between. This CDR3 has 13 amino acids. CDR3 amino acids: CASSRVGDYGYTF. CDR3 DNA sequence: TGTGCCAGCTCCCGGGTCGGAGACTATGGCTACACCTTC.

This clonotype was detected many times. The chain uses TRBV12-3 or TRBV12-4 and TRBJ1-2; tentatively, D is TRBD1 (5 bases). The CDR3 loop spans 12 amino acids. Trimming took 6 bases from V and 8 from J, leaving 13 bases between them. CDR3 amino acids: CASSQGIRGYTF. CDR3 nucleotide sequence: TGTGCCAGCAGCCAGGGTATTCGGGGCTACACCTTC.

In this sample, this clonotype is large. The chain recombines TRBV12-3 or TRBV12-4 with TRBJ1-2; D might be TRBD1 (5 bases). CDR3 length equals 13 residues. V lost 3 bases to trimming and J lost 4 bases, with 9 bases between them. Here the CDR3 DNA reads TGTGCCAGCAGTTTCGGCAGGGCCTATGGCTACACCTTC. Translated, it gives CASSFGRAYGYTF.

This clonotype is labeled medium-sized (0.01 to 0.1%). The CDR3 loop is CASSLAQGDGYTF. CDR3 coding DNA: TGTGCCAGCAGTTTGGCGCAGGGAGATGGCTACACCTTC. The J gene is TRBJ1-2, the V gene TRBV12-3 or TRBV12-4; D might be TRBD1 (5 bases). The CDR3 totals 13 residues. Trimming removed 3 bases from V and 6 bases from J, with 11 bases in between.

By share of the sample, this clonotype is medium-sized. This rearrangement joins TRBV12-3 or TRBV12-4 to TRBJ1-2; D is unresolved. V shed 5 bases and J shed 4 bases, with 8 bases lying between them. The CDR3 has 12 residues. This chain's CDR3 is CASSKETYGYTF. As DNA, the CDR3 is TGTGCCAGCAGTAAGGAGACCTATGGCTACACCTTC.

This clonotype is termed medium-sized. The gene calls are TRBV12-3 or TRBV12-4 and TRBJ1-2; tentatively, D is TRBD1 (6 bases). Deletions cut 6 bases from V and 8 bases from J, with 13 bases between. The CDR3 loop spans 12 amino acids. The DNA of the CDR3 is TGTGCCAGCAGCCCAGGGGAGAGGGGCTACACCTTC. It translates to CASSPGERGYTF.

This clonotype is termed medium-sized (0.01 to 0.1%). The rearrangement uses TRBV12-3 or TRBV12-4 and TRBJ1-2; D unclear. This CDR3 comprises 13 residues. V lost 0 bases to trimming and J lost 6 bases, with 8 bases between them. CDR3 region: CASSLALRNGYTF. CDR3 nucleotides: TGTGCCAGCAGTTTAGCGCTACGGAATGGCTACACCTTC.

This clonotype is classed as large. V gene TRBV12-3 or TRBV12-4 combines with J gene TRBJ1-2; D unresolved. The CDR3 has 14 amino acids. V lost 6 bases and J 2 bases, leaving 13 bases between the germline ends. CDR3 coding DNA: TGTGCCAGCAGCCCCGAAGGGCGGAACTATGGCTACACCTTC. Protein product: CASSPEGRNYGYTF.

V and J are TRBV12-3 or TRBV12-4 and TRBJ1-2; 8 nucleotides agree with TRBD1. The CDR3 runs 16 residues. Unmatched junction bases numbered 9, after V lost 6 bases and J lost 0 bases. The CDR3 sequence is CASRHGQGRANYGYTF. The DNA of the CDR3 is TGTGCCAGCAGACACGGACAGGGAAGAGCTAACTATGGCTACACCTTC.

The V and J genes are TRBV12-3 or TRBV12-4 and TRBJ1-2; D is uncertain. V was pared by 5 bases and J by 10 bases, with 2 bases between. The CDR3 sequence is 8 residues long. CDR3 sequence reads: CASSDYTF. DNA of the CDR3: TGTGCCAGCAGTGACTACACCTTC.

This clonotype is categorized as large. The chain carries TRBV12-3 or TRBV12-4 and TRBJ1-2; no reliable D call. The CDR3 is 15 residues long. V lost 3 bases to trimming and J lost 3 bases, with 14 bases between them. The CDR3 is CASSFQQSWDYGYTF. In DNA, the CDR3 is TGTGCCAGCAGTTTCCAACAGTCTTGGGACTATGGCTACACCTTC.

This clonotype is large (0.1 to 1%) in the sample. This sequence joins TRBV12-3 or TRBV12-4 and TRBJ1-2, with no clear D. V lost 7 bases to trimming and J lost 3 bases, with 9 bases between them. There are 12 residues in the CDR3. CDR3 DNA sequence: TGTGCCAGCACCCGGACCCACTATGGCTACACCTTC. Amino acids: CASTRTHYGYTF.

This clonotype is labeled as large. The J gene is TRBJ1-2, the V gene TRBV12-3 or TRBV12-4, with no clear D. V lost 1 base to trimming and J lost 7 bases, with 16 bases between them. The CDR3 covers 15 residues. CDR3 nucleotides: TGTGCCAGCAGTTTAGGGCAGCTGCCTACGGGTGGCTACACCTTC. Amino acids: CASSLGQLPTGGYTF.

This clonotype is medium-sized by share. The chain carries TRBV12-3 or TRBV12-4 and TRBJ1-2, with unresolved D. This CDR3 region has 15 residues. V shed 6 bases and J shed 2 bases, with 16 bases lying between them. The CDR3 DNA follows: TGTGCCAGCAGCCCAACTCGACACCCGAACTATGGCTACACCTTC. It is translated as CASSPTRHPNYGYTF.

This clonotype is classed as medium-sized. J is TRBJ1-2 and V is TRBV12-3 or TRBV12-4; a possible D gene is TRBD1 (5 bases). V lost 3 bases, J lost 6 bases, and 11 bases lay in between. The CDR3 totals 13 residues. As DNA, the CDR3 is TGTGCCAGCAGTTTGACTAGGGGCGATGGCTACACCTTC. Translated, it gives CASSLTRGDGYTF.

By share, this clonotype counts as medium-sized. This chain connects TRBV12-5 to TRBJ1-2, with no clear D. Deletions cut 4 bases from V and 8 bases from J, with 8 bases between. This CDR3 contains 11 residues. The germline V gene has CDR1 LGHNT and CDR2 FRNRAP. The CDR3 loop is CASGSPLGYTF. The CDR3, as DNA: TGTGCTAGTGGTTCCCCTTTAGGCTACACCTTC.

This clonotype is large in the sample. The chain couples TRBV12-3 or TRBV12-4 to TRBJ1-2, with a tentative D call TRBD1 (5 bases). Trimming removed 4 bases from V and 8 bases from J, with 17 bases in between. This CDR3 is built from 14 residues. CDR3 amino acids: CASSSELGARGYTF. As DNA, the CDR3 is TGTGCCAGCAGTTCCGAGCTCGGGGCGCGGGGCTACACCTTC.

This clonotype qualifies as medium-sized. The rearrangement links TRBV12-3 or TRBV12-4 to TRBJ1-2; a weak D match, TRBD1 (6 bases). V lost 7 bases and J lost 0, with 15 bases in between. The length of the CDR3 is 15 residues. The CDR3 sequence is CASIRGDKANYGYTF. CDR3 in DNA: TGTGCCAGCATCCGAGGGGACAAAGCTAACTATGGCTACACCTTC.

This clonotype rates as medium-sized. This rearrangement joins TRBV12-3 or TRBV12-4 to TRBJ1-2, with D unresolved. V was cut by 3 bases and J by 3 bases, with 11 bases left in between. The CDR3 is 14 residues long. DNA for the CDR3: TGTGCCAGCAGTTTGGGGTGGGTGTACTATGGCTACACCTTC. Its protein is CASSLGWVYYGYTF.

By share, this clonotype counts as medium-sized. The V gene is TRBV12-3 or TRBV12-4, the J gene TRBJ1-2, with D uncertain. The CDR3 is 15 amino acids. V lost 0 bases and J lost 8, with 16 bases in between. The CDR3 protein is CASSLAQQRLSGYTF. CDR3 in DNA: TGTGCCAGCAGTTTAGCGCAACAGCGGCTGAGCGGCTACACCTTC.

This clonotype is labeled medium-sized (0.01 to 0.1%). The CDR3 nucleotides read TGTGCCAGCAGTTTGGTGACAGGGGTAGGCTACACCTTC. Amino acid sequence: CASSLVTGVGYTF. V and J are TRBV12-3 or TRBV12-4 and TRBJ1-2, with 8 nucleotides matching TRBD1. The CDR3 has 13 amino acids. V dropped 3 bases and J dropped 8; count of bases not matched to a gene: 5.

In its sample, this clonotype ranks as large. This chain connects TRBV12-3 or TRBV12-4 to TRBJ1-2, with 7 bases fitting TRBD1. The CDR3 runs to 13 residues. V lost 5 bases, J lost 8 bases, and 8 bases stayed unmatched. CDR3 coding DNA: TGTGCCAGCAGTCCCGACAGGGAGAGGGGCTACACCTTC. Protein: CASSPDRERGYTF.

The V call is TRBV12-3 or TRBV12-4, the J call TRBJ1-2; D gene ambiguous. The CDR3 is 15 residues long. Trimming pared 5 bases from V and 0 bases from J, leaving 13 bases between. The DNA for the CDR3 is TGTGCCAGCAGTCTCAGATCTGGTGCTAACTATGGCTACACCTTC. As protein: CASSLRSGANYGYTF.

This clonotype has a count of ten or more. The CDR3 bases are TGTGCCAGCAGCCGGGGACTCTATGGCTACACCTTC. Translated, it gives CASSRGLYGYTF. The chain recombines TRBV12-3 or TRBV12-4 with TRBJ1-2, with a weak D call TRBD1 (5 bases). Trimming took off 6 bases at V and 4 bases at J, with 9 bases between the two ends. The CDR3 has 12 residues.

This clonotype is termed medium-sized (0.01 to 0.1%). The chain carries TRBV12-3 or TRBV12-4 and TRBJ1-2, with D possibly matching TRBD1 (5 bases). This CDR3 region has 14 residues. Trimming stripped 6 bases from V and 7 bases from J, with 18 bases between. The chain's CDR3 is CASSIAMQGGGYTF. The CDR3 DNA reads TGTGCCAGCAGCATCGCCATGCAGGGAGGTGGCTACACCTTC.